Below, 32 T cell receptor beta chains from the same sample are listed, as sequenced in a study of graft-versus-host responses after intestinal transplantation (dated by TCRdb to the early 2020s). Explained via the paper, the time point label denotes: cells obtained before transplantation from donor or recipient. Libraries came from the immunoSEQ multiplex PCR assay. TCRdb retrieved this table from immuneACCESS and kept in-frame rearrangements only. Not all clones are present; in checked studies, unresolved V genes account for under half, and no reason is known for the remainder. Across this sample there are roughly 6,400 clones, with around 23% seen only once. Jointly, the top ten make up 4.3% of the sample. The material sequenced was alloreactive CD4+ T cells from a mixed lymphocyte reaction culture, taken before transplantation. Interpreted using the paper, the cell subset or site label stands for: CFSE-low proliferating T cells sorted from approximately 6-day pre-transplant mixed lymphocyte reaction (GvH or HvG direction). The source of these receptors is a human patient who was an organ donor for intestinal transplantation.

This clone has more than one count but fewer than ten. This chain uses TRBV11-1 with TRBJ2-5; 11 bases are shared with TRBD2. After removal of 5 bases from V and 2 bases from J, the junction contained 10 bases not matched to a gene. Germline loops: CDR1 SGHAT, CDR2 FQDESV (reference sequence). This CDR3 has 17 residues. CDR3 amino acids: CASSRLRLAGSQETQYF. The CDR3 nucleotides read TGTGCCAGCAGCCGCCTCAGACTAGCGGGATCACAAGAGACCCAGTACTTC.

The chain recombines TRBV28 with TRBJ2-3; TRBD1 aligns across 8 bases. The CDR3 spans 17 residues. V shed 8 bases, J shed 4 bases, and the junction held 17 bases outside the gene matches. The V gene's germline CDR1 is MDHEN and CDR2 SYDVKM. This CDR3 reads CASLGGRGRGEADTQYF. In nucleotides, the CDR3 is TGTGCCAGCTTAGGGGGCAGGGGGCGAGGAGAGGCAGATACGCAGTATTTT.

The gene calls are TRBV28 and TRBJ1-2; D not resolved. Per germline, CDR1 MDHEN and CDR2 SYDVKM. The CDR3 extends over 13 amino acids. V was cut by 2 bases and J by 1 base, with 5 bases left in between. In DNA, the CDR3 is TGTGCCAGCAGTTTACCCTATAACTATGGCTACACCTTC. Translating it yields CASSLPYNYGYTF.

This clone is a singleton in its sample. The chain recombines TRBV28 with TRBJ2-7, with 11 positions matching TRBD1. The germline CDR1 and CDR2 sequences are MDHEN and SYDVKM. V lost 5 bases and J lost 4; bases outside the gene matches: 10. The CDR3 totals 16 residues. CDR3 DNA sequence: TGTGCCAGCAGTCCAACCTCCGGGACAGGGGGTTACGAGCAGTACTTC. Amino acid sequence: CASSPTSGTGGYEQYF. The full variable domain, rest sourced from reference TRBV28 and TRBJ2-7, is DVKVTQSSRYLVKRTGEKVFLECVQDMDHENMFWYRQDPGLGLRLIYFSYDVKMKEKGDIPEGYSVSREKKERFSLILESASTNQTSMYLCASSPTSGTGGYEQYFGPGTRLTVT.

Note on this clone: A much larger clone lies a single base off, so this may be a read error. This same CDR3 is encoded by further DNA sequences in the sample. The chain carries TRBV6-6 and TRBJ1-1; 7 bases align to TRBD1. V lost 7 bases, J lost 0 bases, and 11 bases stayed unmatched. Germline loops: CDR1 MNHNY, CDR2 SVGAGI (reference sequence). This CDR3 is 16 amino acids long. The DNA of the CDR3 is TGTGCCAGCAATCGGATAGGGGGCCCGATGAACACTGAAGCTTTCTTT. Translation: CASNRIGGPMNTEAFF.

On this clone itself: Mismatch with germline at one junction end may stem from a read error. Other nucleotide sequences from this sample produce the same CDR3. The chain links TRBV30 to TRBJ2-1; weak D call: TRBD2 (7 bases). From germline, CDR1 is GTSNPN and CDR2 SVGIG (reference sequence). The CDR3 totals 15 residues. CDR3 nucleotide sequence: TGTGCCTGGGGTCGTAGGGGGGGCTCCTACAATGAACAGTTCTTC. This codes for CAWGRRGGSYNEQFF.

This clone has more than one count but fewer than ten. V gene TRBV28 combines with J gene TRBJ2-2; 7 bases fit TRBD1. Unmatched junction bases numbered 4, after V lost 5 bases and J lost 4 bases. CDR1 and CDR2 (germline): MDHEN, SYDVKM. The CDR3 spans 14 residues. CDR3 DNA sequence: TGTGCCAGCAGTACACAGGGGACCACCGGGGAGCTGTTTTTT. Translation gives CASSTQGTTGELFF.

This clone counts as large. V and J are TRBV7-9 and TRBJ2-3; 12 positions match TRBD2. V was pared by 0 bases and J by 5 bases, with 3 bases of the junction left unmatched. The CDR3 is made up of 16 amino acids. Germline CDR1 reads SEHNR; CDR2 reads FQNEAQ (reference sequence). The CDR3 loop is CASSLALAGGVDTQYF. In DNA, the CDR3 is TGTGCCAGCAGCTTAGCACTAGCGGGAGGAGTAGATACGCAGTATTTT.

The CDR3: CASSSGGYGYTF. The DNA for the CDR3 is TGTGCCAGCAGCTCAGGGGGCTATGGCTACACCTTC. The chain uses TRBV7-9 and TRBJ1-2; 7 bases line up with TRBD1. The CDR3 is 12 residues long. J lost 4 bases, V lost 4 bases, and 0 bases had no gene match. Germline lookup yields CDR1 SEHNR and CDR2 FQNEAQ (reference sequence).

The chain carries TRBV30 and TRBJ2-2; D ambiguous. Looked up from germline, CDR1 is GTSNPN and CDR2 is SVGIG (reference sequence). The V gene lost 3 bases and the J gene lost 1 base, with 6 bases spanning the gap. This CDR3 contains 13 residues. Here the CDR3 DNA reads TGTGCCTGGAGGCAGGAGAACACCGGGGAGCTGTTTTTT. This sequence encodes CAWRQENTGELFF.

This clone was seen more than once but under ten times. The chain uses TRBV7-3 and TRBJ2-7; 9 bases match TRBD1. There are 15 residues in the CDR3. V shed 2 bases and J 3 bases; nucleotides not matched to a gene: 5. Per germline, CDR1 SGHTA and CDR2 FQGTGA. In DNA, the CDR3 is TGTGCCAGCAGCTTAGAAGGGACAGGGAACTACGAGCAGTACTTC. Its protein is CASSLEGTGNYEQYF.

CDR3 sequence reads: CASSLGQGLRGPYNEQFF. CDR3 DNA: TGCGCCAGCAGCTTGGGTCAGGGGTTGCGGGGCCCCTACAATGAGCAGTTCTTC. The chain uses TRBV5-1 and TRBJ2-1; D may match TRBD1 or TRBD2 (6 bases each). Between the trimmed V and J ends, which lost 0 bases and 2 bases, there was a span of 18 bases. CDR3 length equals 18 residues. Germline CDR1 reads SGHRS; CDR2 reads YFSETQ.

A note on this clone: At one end the junction does not follow the germline gene, possibly because of a read error. The V gene is TRBV5-5, the J gene TRBJ2-2; TRBD2 matches at 11 bases. The length of the CDR3 is 14 residues. The germline V gene has CDR1 SGHKS and CDR2 YYEKEE (reference sequence). The CDR3 reads CASSRTSGTGELFF. For the CDR3, the DNA is TGCGCCAGCAGCCGGACTAGCGGGACCGGGGAGCTGTTTTTT.

CDR3 DNA sequence: TGTGCCAGCAGCGAGCTAGCGGACTACGAGCAGTACTTC. Translation gives CASSELADYEQYF. This chain joins TRBV9 and TRBJ2-7; 7 nucleotides line up with TRBD2. Trimming at V came to 3 bases and at J to 3 bases, leaving 3 bases not matched to a gene. CDR1 is SGDLS and CDR2 is YYNGEE in the germline V gene. The CDR3 is 13 residues long.

This clone was detected a few times. The chain is built from TRBV7-6 and TRBJ2-7; TRBD2 agrees at 11 bases. After removal of 2 bases from V and 6 bases from J, the junction contained 3 bases not matched to a gene. There are 14 residues in the CDR3. Germline-derived CDR1 and CDR2 are SGHVS and FNYEAQ. CDR3 DNA sequence: TGTGCCAGCAGCTTAATCCTAGCGGGAGGCGAGCAGTACTTC. This sequence encodes CASSLILAGGEQYF.

The rearrangement joins TRBV6-5 to TRBJ1-4; no definite D call. CDR1 is MNHEY and CDR2 is SVGAGI in the germline V gene. This CDR3 has 14 residues. Trimming took off 4 bases at V and 8 bases at J, with 14 bases between the two ends. The DNA for the CDR3 is TGTGCCAGCAGTTTGAACCAGGCTTGGGAAAAACTGTTTTTT. Translating gives CASSLNQAWEKLFF.

A note on this clone: Other DNA sequences in the sample encode the same CDR3. The rearrangement joins TRBV30 to TRBJ1-4; D unclear. Germline lookup yields CDR1 GTSNPN and CDR2 SVGIG (reference sequence). CDR3 length: 14 amino acids. V dropped 5 bases and J dropped 5 bases, with 15 bases sitting between them. In DNA, the CDR3 is TGTGCCTGGCGCCCAGGCATCCGAAATGAAAAACTGTTTTTT. This translates into CAWRPGIRNEKLFF.

The rearrangement uses TRBV20-1 and TRBJ2-3, with D unresolved. The CDR3 consists of 10 residues. CDR1 and CDR2 (germline): DFQATT, SNEGSKA (reference sequence). In nucleotides, the CDR3 is TGCACCCCCTGGCGGGATACGCAGTATTTT. Translating gives CTPWRDTQYF.

V usage is TRBV7-3 and J usage is TRBJ2-3; 14 bases line up with TRBD2. V was pared by 2 bases and J by 10 bases, with 5 bases of the junction left unmatched. Looked up from germline, CDR1 is SGHTA and CDR2 is FQGTGA. The CDR3 is 15 amino acids. This chain's CDR3 is CASSLVGTSGSSQYF. Here the CDR3 DNA reads TGTGCCAGCAGCTTAGTCGGGACTAGCGGGAGTTCGCAGTATTTT.

This clone is medium-sized (0.01 to 0.1%) by share. The genes are TRBV6-5 and TRBJ2-7; 13 nucleotides line up with TRBD2. This CDR3 is built from 15 residues. The V segment lost 2 bases and the J segment 6 bases; nucleotides outside the gene matches: 4. The germline V gene encodes CDR1 MNHEY and CDR2 SVGAGI. The CDR3 is CASSYVGLAGREQYF. The CDR3 bases are TGTGCCAGCAGTTACGTGGGACTAGCGGGGCGCGAGCAGTACTTC.

The V call is TRBV5-7, the J call TRBJ2-6; D unresolved. TRBV5-7 is treated as an ORF (open reading frame) with a function not yet certain. The CDR3 runs to 17 residues. Trimming pared 3 bases from V and 0 bases from J, leaving 13 bases between. The CDR3 loop is CASSSGPTGSGANVLTF. Written as DNA, the CDR3 is TGTGCCAGCAGCTCCGGGCCTACCGGCTCTGGGGCCAACGTCCTGACTTTC.

A word on this clone: This may be a read error: a much more frequent sequence differs by one nucleotide. The chain recombines TRBV4-2 with TRBJ1-2, with 7 positions matching TRBD1. The CDR3 covers 14 residues. Germline V CDR1 and CDR2: LGHNA, YNFKEQ. After removal of 3 bases from V and 4 bases from J, the junction contained 5 bases not matched to a gene. CDR3 loop: CASSHQGQIYGYTF. DNA of the CDR3: TGTGCCAGCAGCCATCAGGGACAGATCTATGGCTACACCTTC.

The chain has TRBV18 and TRBJ2-7, with 7 positions matching TRBD1. Germline CDR1 KGHSH, CDR2 LQKENI. The trim removed 3 bases at V and 4 bases at J, leaving 6 bases unmatched. This CDR3 has 14 amino acids. CDR3 in DNA: TGTGCCAGCTCACCCCTGACAGGGCCGTACGAGCAGTACTTC. Its translation is CASSPLTGPYEQYF. The variable domain in full, with the rest retrieved from reference TRBV18 and TRBJ2-7, is NAGVMQNPRHLVRRRGQEARLRCSPMKGHSHVYWYRQLPEEGLKFMVYLQKENIIDESGMPKERFSAEFPKEGPSILRIQQVVRGDSAAYFCASSPLTGPYEQYFGPGTRLTVT.

V and J are TRBV23-1 and TRBJ2-5, with D possibly matching TRBD2 (7 bases). TRBV23-1 is recorded as an ORF, its role being uncertain. V lost 0 bases to trimming and J lost 4 bases, with 18 bases between them. The CDR3 totals 17 residues. CDR3 loop: CASSQSFKGGGGETQYF. CDR3 sequence (DNA): TGCGCCAGCAGTCAATCTTTCAAAGGGGGAGGGGGAGAGACCCAGTACTTC.

This clone has a handful of counts. The sample carries other DNA sequences with the same CDR3. The gene calls are TRBV29-1 and TRBJ1-1; D perhaps matches TRBD1 (5 bases). The germline V gene has CDR1 SQVTM and CDR2 ANQGSEA. V was trimmed by 4 bases and J by 0 bases, leaving 15 bases between them. The CDR3 is 15 residues long. This CDR3 reads CSVGWGGTLNTEAFF. The CDR3 DNA is TGCAGCGTTGGGTGGGGGGGGACCTTGAACACTGAAGCTTTCTTT.

This chain connects TRBV11-2 to TRBJ2-7; 8 positions match TRBD2. This CDR3 comprises 14 residues. V lost 3 bases and J lost 0; bases outside the gene matches: 1. Per the germline V gene, CDR1 is SGHAT and CDR2 is FQNNGV. CDR3 DNA sequence: TGTGCCAGCAGCTTCGGACTAGCCTCCTACGAGCAGTACTTC. This gives the protein CASSFGLASYEQYF.

The table lists this clone with a few counts. CDR3 in amino acids: CASSLRGEQYF. In DNA, the CDR3 is TGTGCCAGCAGCTTAAGGGGGGAGCAGTACTTC. This chain connects TRBV7-8 to TRBJ2-7, with D perhaps TRBD1 (6 bases). V lost 2 bases and J 7 bases, leaving 6 bases between the germline ends. Germline V gives CDR1 SGHVS, CDR2 FQNEAQ. The CDR3 sequence is 11 residues long.

The V call is TRBV6-5, the J call TRBJ2-2; no clear D gene. V lost 4 bases, J lost 6 bases, and 6 bases lay in between. The CDR3 has 12 residues. Germline V gene lookup returns CDR1 MNHEY and CDR2 SVGAGI. The CDR3 bases are TGTGCCAGCAGTTTATACTCCGGGGAGCTGTTTTTT. It yields the protein CASSLYSGELFF.

V and J are TRBV10-2 and TRBJ2-1; 10 bases fit TRBD2. The CDR3 is 14 residues long. The germline V gene encodes CDR1 WSHSY and CDR2 SAAADI. V was clipped by 6 bases and J by 10 bases; unmatched bases: 9. CDR3 in DNA: TGCGCCAGCAGGGGAGCGGGAGGGAGGGGGGAGCAGTTCTTC. Protein sequence: CASRGAGGRGEQFF.

This clone has a single count. The V and J genes are TRBV7-2 and TRBJ2-2; no reliable D call. The CDR3 is 16 residues long. The germline V gene encodes CDR1 SGHTA and CDR2 FQGNSA. The V end lost 5 bases, the J end lost 0 bases, and 13 bases lay between the germline ends. The CDR3 sequence: CASSGLGWPNTGELFF. CDR3 coding DNA: TGTGCCAGCAGCGGTTTAGGGTGGCCGAACACCGGGGAGCTGTTTTTT. The full variable domain, with the rest looked up from reference TRBV7-2 and TRBJ2-2, is GAGVSQSPSNKVTEKGKDVELRCDPISGHTALYWYRQSLGQGLEFLIYFQGNSAPDKSGLPSDRFSAERTGGSVSTLTIQRTQQEDSAVYLCASSGLGWPNTGELFFGEGSRLTVL.

This chain links TRBV7-6 with TRBJ2-3; no firm D call. Trimming removed 0 bases at V and 4 bases at J, with 8 bases between. Germline CDR1 and CDR2: SGHVS and FNYEAQ. The CDR3 extends over 14 amino acids. The CDR3, as DNA: TGTGCCAGCAGCTTAGCGACGCGACCAGATACGCAGTATTTT. Residues: CASSLATRPDTQYF.

The genes are TRBV25-1 and TRBJ2-3; 11 nucleotides match TRBD2. The V gene end was trimmed by 5 bases and the J gene end by 4 bases; junction bases not matched to a gene: 5. The CDR3 is 15 amino acids. Germline-derived CDR1 and CDR2 are MGHDK and SYGVNS. CDR3 nucleotide sequence: TGTGCCAGCAGTCCCACTAGCGGGAGATCAGATACGCAGTATTTT. As protein: CASSPTSGRSDTQYF.